This T cell receptor beta chain emerged from a study of IL-17A CD8 T cells in psoriatic arthritis synovium. At the level of the whole study: The goal of the study was to define the phenotype, molecular profile and function of synovial IL-17A+CD8+ T cells in psoriatic arthritis pathogenesis.

Synovial fluid effusions were aspirated from the actively inflamed joints of patients with psoriatic arthritis. For each patient, synovial fluid served as the source from which three memory CD8+ T cell populations were isolated by sorting: Tc1 cells (IL-17A-IFNgamma+), Tc17 cells (IL-17A+) and the bulk memory fraction, allowing their TCR repertoires to be compared. The psoriatic arthritis patients fulfilled the Classification of Psoriatic Arthritis Study Group (CASPAR) criteria. Bulk memory CD8+ T cells were sorted as CD45RA-CD27+/- plus CD45RA+CD27- cells. TCRbeta sequencing was performed on sorted synovial fluid CD8+ T cell subsets from a few patients with psoriatic arthritis. Synovial fluid mononuclear cells were isolated with Lymphoprep and cryopreserved in liquid nitrogen before use. Roughly 52% fetal calf serum and roughly 10% dimethyl sulfoxide were contained in the cryopreservation medium.

In regard to this clone: Its binding antigen is unknown. Within one base of it there is no much larger clone, and no base qualities were kept.

The paper as a whole reports these results and caveats: Because no psoriatic arthritis synovial tissue samples were available, cells were taken from synovial fluid instead of synovial tissue. Only a few patients were covered by TCR sequencing, and this limited sample size was acknowledged by the authors. Although most synovial CD8+ subsets stayed polyclonal, some individual clones made up over 4.5% of the repertoire.

After DNA extraction (Qiagen), TCRbeta V-D-J rearrangements were amplified in a bias-controlled manner and then sequenced at high throughput (immunoSEQ; Adaptive Biotech). In the source study's methods: The immunoSEQ Analyzer platform was used for sequence-level analysis of productive sequences. Clonality was calculated as 1 minus Pielou's evenness, with values ranging from 0 (highly polyclonal) to 1 (monoclonal). How much repertoires overlapped between subsets was quantified with the Morisita index, which goes from 0 (no similarity) to 1 (complete similarity). TCRdb holds this immuneACCESS table with in-frame rearrangements only. Some clones are missing; in checked studies, unresolved V genes explain under half, and the rest has no known cause. The DNA was the basis for D and trimming; V, J and clone size are from that table. In this sample the table shows fewer than 2,500 clones, approximately 68% of which occur a single time. Jointly, the top ten make up about 10% of the sample.

The germline V gene supplies CDR1 MNHEY and CDR2 SVGAGI. From the cysteine up to the phenylalanine, the CDR3 has a length of 15 residues. Kept here is only the CDR3 DNA, which spans 45 bases and is read in frame from base 1. The V end gives up 6 bases and the J end 4 bases, leaving 5 bases in the junction not matched to a gene. The receptor was derived from a human donor with psoriatic arthritis. The sample consisted of memory CD8+ T cells from synovial fluid. The cell subset or site label on this specimen signifies: bulk memory CD8+ T cells (CD45RA-CD27+/- and CD45RA+CD27-). Recombination linked TRBV6-5 to TRBJ2-3, with 12 bases matching TRBD1. The DNA reads as follows: TGTGCCAGCAGCACCGGGACAGGGGGCTCAGATACGCAGTATTTT. Its protein is CASSTGTGGSDTQYF.